This passage covers 32 T cell receptor beta chains from one sample sequenced in a study of T cell repertoires and HLA-DP antigens. Repertoires were generated with immunoSEQ multiplex PCR, while TCRdb's copy carries only in-frame clones and drops some. The sample shows about 73,000 clones, just under 80% of them seen only once. Their antigens remain unidentified. The sample comprised CD4+ T cells from PBMCs. These receptors were obtained from a man aged 60 to 75 in good health and CMV-seronegative.

The chain employs TRBV19 and TRBJ1-4; maybe TRBD1 (5 bases). The CDR3 runs 14 residues. The germline V gene has CDR1 LNHDA and CDR2 SQIVND (reference sequence). V gave up 7 bases and J gave up 0 bases, with 9 bases separating them. As DNA, the CDR3 is TGTGCCAGTACCACAGGATCAACTAATGAAAAACTGTTTTTT. This translates into CASTTGSTNEKLFF.

V gene TRBV10-3 combines with J gene TRBJ1-2, with 10 bases that match TRBD1. Losses at the gene ends were 2 bases for V and 8 bases for J; bases not matched to a gene: 8. The germline gives CDR1 ENHRY, CDR2 SYGVKD. This CDR3 is 15 amino acids long. CDR3: CAISELDRGPQGYTF. CDR3 DNA: TGTGCCATCAGTGAGCTCGACAGGGGGCCGCAGGGCTACACCTTC.

This clone was counted ten times or more. The chain joins TRBV30 to TRBJ1-5, with TRBD1 matching 9 bases. Germline assignment: CDR1 GTSNPN and CDR2 SVGIG (reference sequence). The CDR3 extends over 16 amino acids. V trimming: 6 bases; J trimming: 2 bases; junction bases outside the gene matches: 11. The CDR3 region has the DNA TGTGCCTGTTCCCCCTCCCGGGACAGGGGCAATCAGCCCCAGCATTTT. Protein product: CACSPSRDRGNQPQHF. The variable domain in full, with the rest retrieved from reference TRBV30 and TRBJ1-5, is SQTIHQWPATLVQPVGSPLSLECTVEGTSNPNLYWYRQAAGRGLQLLFYSVGIGQISSEVPQNLSASRPQDRQFILSSKKLLLSDSGFYLCACSPSRDRGNQPQHFGDGTRLSIL.

The chain employs TRBV5-1 and TRBJ2-1; D gene uncertain. V was trimmed by 2 bases and J by 4 bases, leaving 7 bases between them. Germline-derived CDR1 and CDR2 are SGHRS and YFSETQ. The CDR3 spans 13 residues. The CDR3 protein is CASSFDIYNEQFF. Written as DNA, the CDR3 is TGCGCCAGCAGCTTCGATATATACAATGAGCAGTTCTTC.

V is TRBV5-1 and J is TRBJ2-1; maybe TRBD1 (6 bases). The CDR3 has 15 residues. CDR1 SGHRS and CDR2 YFSETQ come from the germline V gene. V was trimmed by 2 bases and J by 0 bases, leaving 9 bases between them. In DNA form, the CDR3 reads TGCGCCAGCAGCTTAGGACAGAGCTCCTACAATGAGCAGTTCTTC. Protein sequence: CASSLGQSSYNEQFF.

This clone showed up just a few times. The chain has TRBV7-2 and TRBJ2-5, with no clear D. CDR3 length: 13 residues. Germline V CDR1 and CDR2: SGHTA, FQGNSA. The V end lost 1 base, the J end lost 7 bases, and 10 bases lay between the germline ends. CDR3 sequence reads: CASSLGEVGTQYF. The CDR3 region has the DNA TGTGCCAGCAGCTTAGGCGAGGTCGGGACCCAGTACTTC.

CDR3 in amino acids: CAWSIDGNQPQHF. In DNA form, the CDR3 reads TGTGCCTGGAGTATCGACGGTAATCAGCCCCAGCATTTT. The V gene is TRBV30, the J gene TRBJ1-5; D ambiguous. The CDR3 runs 13 residues. Trimming cost V 2 bases and J 4 bases, with 9 bases left between them. Germline CDR1 GTSNPN, CDR2 SVGIG (reference sequence).

The V call is TRBV30, the J call TRBJ1-4, with TRBD1 identical over 9 bases. After removal of 3 bases from V and 1 base from J, the junction contained 3 bases not matched to a gene. Germline V gene lookup returns CDR1 GTSNPN and CDR2 SVGIG (reference sequence). The CDR3 totals 15 residues. The CDR3 protein is CAWRTGGGTNEKLFF. DNA for the CDR3: TGTGCCTGGAGGACAGGGGGAGGAACTAATGAAAAACTGTTTTTT. Based on the CDR3 plus reference TRBV30 and TRBJ1-4, the full variable domain is SQTIHQWPATLVQPVGSPLSLECTVEGTSNPNLYWYRQAAGRGLQLLFYSVGIGQISSEVPQNLSASRPQDRQFILSSKKLLLSDSGFYLCAWRTGGGTNEKLFFGSGTQLSVL.

This rearrangement joins TRBV7-7 to TRBJ2-5; perhaps TRBD2 as D (6 bases). Looked up from germline, CDR1 is SSHAT and CDR2 is FNYEAQ (reference sequence). Trimming removed 5 bases at V and 4 bases at J, with 17 bases between. The CDR3 extends over 15 amino acids. This CDR3 is CASSAELALGETQYF. For the CDR3, the DNA is TGTGCCAGCAGCGCTGAACTAGCTTTGGGAGAGACCCAGTACTTC.

The genes are TRBV27 and TRBJ1-5, with TRBD1 matching 11 bases. V trimming: 6 bases; J trimming: 2 bases; junction bases outside the gene matches: 12. Germline V gene data show CDR1 as MNHEY and CDR2 as SMNVEV (reference sequence). The length of the CDR3 is 18 residues. In DNA form, the CDR3 reads TGTGCCAGCAGACCGTACCCGGGACAGGGGGTCCGCAATCAGCCCCAGCATTTT. Translated: CASRPYPGQGVRNQPQHF.

This rearrangement joins TRBV5-4 to TRBJ2-5; 10 bases align to TRBD2. The V and J ends lost 2 bases and 3 bases, in that order; junction bases with no gene match: 10. The CDR3 contains 17 residues. The V gene's germline CDR1 is SGHNT and CDR2 YYREEE (reference sequence). CDR3 bases: TGTGCCAGCAGCTTCGGGGCTAGCGGGGGCATTAAAGAGACCCAGTACTTC. Translation: CASSFGASGGIKETQYF.

This clone was picked up a small number of times. This chain links TRBV6-6 with TRBJ1-2; 7 bases are shared with TRBD1. CDR1 MNHNY and CDR2 SVGAGI come from the germline V gene (reference sequence). V dropped 2 bases and J dropped 12; count of bases not matched to a gene: 6. The CDR3 runs 12 residues. The DNA for the CDR3 is TGTGCCAGCAGTTACCGAGAGGGGGCTAACACCTTC. As protein: CASSYREGANTF.

CDR3 DNA: TGTGCAAGTCGCTCCCCGTATCTTGCCAGGGGGCAGGAGCAGTACGTC. Encoded protein: CASRSPYLARGQEQYV. The chain couples TRBV12-2 to TRBJ2-7; the table gives TRBD1 as D, unverified against the DNA. TRBV12-2 is a pseudogene segment. The CDR3 is 16 residues long.

The chain has TRBV9 and TRBJ2-2; 7 bases fit TRBD1. CDR1 is SGDLS and CDR2 is YYNGEE in the germline V gene. Trimming removed 3 bases from V and 8 bases from J; junction bases left unmatched: 13. CDR3 length: 16 residues. CDR3 amino acids: CASSGIQGWSTGELFF. Here the CDR3 DNA reads TGTGCCAGCAGCGGAATACAGGGGTGGAGTACGGGGGAGCTGTTTTTT.

This clone was counted a few times. The chain combines TRBV6-1 with TRBJ2-5; TRBD1 is a possible D gene (6 bases). Germline CDR1 is MNHNS and CDR2 is SASEGT. V was shortened by 11 bases and J by 2 bases, with 18 bases between the two germline ends. The CDR3 is 14 amino acids. CDR3 in amino acids: CAGGDDRIQETQYF. The DNA for the CDR3 is TGTGCCGGGGGAGATGACAGGATTCAAGAGACCCAGTACTTC.

The rearrangement links TRBV7-2 to TRBJ2-2; D gene uncertain. The CDR3 contains 14 residues. Germline lookup yields CDR1 SGHTA and CDR2 FQGNSA. V dropped 3 bases and J dropped 7 bases, with 12 bases sitting between them. CDR3 in DNA: TGTGCCAGCAGCTTGGACCCCAGTGGCGGGGAGCTGTTTTTT. It translates to CASSLDPSGGELFF. Looking up the rest from reference TRBV7-2 and TRBJ2-2 gives the full variable domain: GAGVSQSPSNKVTEKGKDVELRCDPISGHTALYWYRQSLGQGLEFLIYFQGNSAPDKSGLPSDRFSAERTGGSVSTLTIQRTQQEDSAVYLCASSLDPSGGELFFGEGSRLTVL.

J is TRBJ2-7 and V is TRBV2; tentative D call: TRBD1 (5 bases). This CDR3 comprises 15 residues. Germline V gene lookup returns CDR1 SNHLY and CDR2 FYNNEI. Trimming shortened V by 2 bases and J by 8 bases, and 19 bases separated the two germline ends. CDR3 protein: CASSEKGPLTGKQYV. The DNA for the CDR3 is TGTGCCAGCAGTGAAAAGGGGCCGCTCACGGGCAAGCAGTACGTC.

The V gene is TRBV7-2, the J gene TRBJ2-1; 9 positions agree with TRBD2. J was trimmed by 6 bases and V by 1 base; bases with no gene match: 4. This CDR3 spans 15 amino acids. Germline V gene lookup returns CDR1 SGHTA and CDR2 FQGNSA. The CDR3 DNA is TGTGCCAGCAGCTTAGAGGGACTAGCTACCAATGAGCAGTTCTTC. Amino acid sequence: CASSLEGLATNEQFF.

The gene calls are TRBV7-6 and TRBJ2-5; no clear D gene. The CDR3 covers 14 residues. Trimming pared 1 base from V and 7 bases from J, leaving 13 bases between. The germline V gene encodes CDR1 SGHVS and CDR2 FNYEAQ. The CDR3 region has the DNA TGTGCCAGCAGCTTAGGCGGCAGCTTCCCGACCCAGTACTTC. Translation: CASSLGGSFPTQYF.

This chain joins TRBV7-9 and TRBJ2-3; 9 bases match TRBD1. Trimming at V came to 3 bases and at J to 4 bases, leaving 5 bases not matched to a gene. CDR1 and CDR2 (germline): SEHNR, FQNEAQ (reference sequence). The CDR3 loop spans 15 amino acids. The CDR3 bases are TGTGCCAGCAGCTTGGGACAGGGCAACCCAGATACGCAGTATTTT. This gives the protein CASSLGQGNPDTQYF.

The chain recombines TRBV4-2 with TRBJ1-5; D gene uncertain. CDR3 length: 15 amino acids. V lost 1 base, J lost 0 bases, and 7 bases lay in between. Per germline, CDR1 LGHNA and CDR2 YNFKEQ. The CDR3 DNA sequence: TGTGCCAGCAGCCAAGTCCGGGGTAGCAATCAGCCCCAGCATTTT. Its protein is CASSQVRGSNQPQHF.

V gene TRBV30 combines with J gene TRBJ1-2; 8 bases align to TRBD1. Germline values: CDR1 GTSNPN, CDR2 SVGIG (reference sequence). The V and J ends lost 0 bases and 7 bases, in that order; junction bases with no gene match: 7. The CDR3 runs to 14 residues. In DNA, the CDR3 is TGTGCCTGGAGTGTACTGGACAGGGTCTCTGGCTACACCTTC. It yields the protein CAWSVLDRVSGYTF.

The chain combines TRBV28 with TRBJ1-2; D is unclear. Germline V gene data show CDR1 as MDHEN and CDR2 as SYDVKM. CDR3 length: 13 residues. Trimming stripped 5 bases from V and 6 bases from J, with 13 bases between. CDR3 sequence: CASSVHASDGYTF. The CDR3 DNA sequence: TGTGCCAGCAGTGTACACGCGTCGGATGGCTACACCTTC.

The V and J genes are TRBV18 and TRBJ1-4; 8 bases map to TRBD1. The V gene's germline CDR1 is KGHSH and CDR2 LQKENI. This CDR3 region has 15 residues. V shed 0 bases and J 7 bases; nucleotides not matched to a gene: 4. The CDR3 DNA sequence: TGTGCCAGCTCACCACCGCAGGGGGCAAGTGAAAAACTGTTTTTT. Translating it yields CASSPPQGASEKLFF.

The chain recombines TRBV5-8 with TRBJ2-3, with 8 bases lining up with TRBD2. The length of the CDR3 is 15 residues. The junction had 4 bases not matched to a gene; V was cut back by 4 bases and J by 0 bases. Germline CDR1 SGHTS, CDR2 YDEGEE. The CDR3 coding sequence is TGTGCCAGCAGCACGGGACTAGTGAGCACAGATACGCAGTATTTT. Its protein is CASSTGLVSTDTQYF.

The V call is TRBV5-4, the J call TRBJ2-4; TRBD1 matches at 10 bases. The CDR3 length is 17 residues. J gave up 5 bases and V 3 bases, and 11 bases lay outside the gene matches. Germline CDR1 is SGHNT and CDR2 is YYREEE (reference sequence). The CDR3 protein is CASSSPTGTGEENIQYF. CDR3 nucleotide sequence: TGTGCCAGCAGCTCCCCTACCGGGACAGGGGAAGAAAACATTCAGTACTTC.

This sequence joins TRBV25-1 and TRBJ2-5; the D gene is possibly TRBD2 (6 bases). Germline lookup yields CDR1 MGHDK and CDR2 SYGVNS. V was pared by 5 bases and J by 12 bases, with 19 bases between. The CDR3 runs to 13 residues. The CDR3 nucleotides are TGTGCCAGCAGTCCCCCAGGAGGGGACGCCGAGTACTTC. Its translation is CASSPPGGDAEYF.

The V gene is TRBV7-6, the J gene TRBJ2-3; D unresolved. Germline loops: CDR1 SGHVS, CDR2 FNYEAQ. CDR3 length equals 13 residues. V lost 1 base to trimming and J lost 5 bases, with 7 bases between them. The DNA of the CDR3 is TGTGCCAGCAGCTTAGTCTTCCTAGATACGCAGTATTTT. Its translation: CASSLVFLDTQYF.

This clone has only one observation. The rearrangement joins TRBV13 to TRBJ2-7; possible D gene TRBD2, 5 bases. This CDR3 has 13 residues. With 3 bases removed from V and 9 bases from J, the gap between germline ends came to 15 bases. CDR1 and CDR2 from the germline V gene are PRHDT and FYEKMQ (reference sequence). The CDR3 protein is CASSLSPRGGQYF. The CDR3 nucleotides read TGTGCCAGCAGCTTGTCCCCTCGGGGTGGGCAGTACTTC.

The chain uses TRBV10-3 and TRBJ1-6, with 7 bases fitting TRBD1. CDR1 is ENHRY, CDR2 SYGVKD, per germline. CDR3 length: 15 amino acids. The J segment lost 6 bases and the V segment lost 0 bases, leaving 2 bases of the junction unmatched. CDR3 loop: CAISESGDSNSPLHF. The DNA for the CDR3 is TGTGCCATCAGTGAGTCCGGGGACAGTAATTCACCCCTCCACTTT.

J is TRBJ2-2 and V is TRBV5-1, with 13 bases identical to TRBD2. Per the germline V gene, CDR1 is SGHRS and CDR2 is YFSETQ. This CDR3 contains 15 residues. V shed 4 bases, J shed 6 bases, and the junction held 3 bases outside the gene matches. As DNA, the CDR3 is TGCGCCAGCAGCGCAACTAGCGGGGGGGCCGGGGAGCTGTTTTTT. It yields the protein CASSATSGGAGELFF.

The chain recombines TRBV14 with TRBJ1-4; no clear D gene. This CDR3 has 12 residues. Per the germline V gene, CDR1 is SGHDN and CDR2 is FVKESK. V was clipped by 0 bases and J by 7 bases, with 3 bases between them. The CDR3 DNA reads TGTGCCAGCAGCCAAGAAGGTGAAAAACTGTTTTTT. It specifies CASSQEGEKLFF.